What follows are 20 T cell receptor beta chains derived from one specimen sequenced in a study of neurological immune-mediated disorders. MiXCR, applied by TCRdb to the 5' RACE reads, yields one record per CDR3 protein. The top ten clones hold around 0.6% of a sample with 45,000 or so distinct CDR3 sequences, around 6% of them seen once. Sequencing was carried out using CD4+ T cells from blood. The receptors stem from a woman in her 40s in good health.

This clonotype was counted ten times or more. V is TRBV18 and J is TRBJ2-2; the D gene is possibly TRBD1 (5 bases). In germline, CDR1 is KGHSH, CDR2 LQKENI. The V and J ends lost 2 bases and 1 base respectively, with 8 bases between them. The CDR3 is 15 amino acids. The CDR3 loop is CASSPSQGNTGELFF. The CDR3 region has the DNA TGTGCCAGCTCACCAAGTCAGGGGAACACCGGGGAGCTGTTTTTT.

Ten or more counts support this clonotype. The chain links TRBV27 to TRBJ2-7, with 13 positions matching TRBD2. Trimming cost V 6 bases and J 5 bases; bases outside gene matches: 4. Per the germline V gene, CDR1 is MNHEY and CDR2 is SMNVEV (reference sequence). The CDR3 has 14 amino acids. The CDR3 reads CASSRGLAGNEQYF. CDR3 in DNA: TGTGCCAGCAGCCGGGGACTAGCGGGAAACGAGCAGTACTTC.

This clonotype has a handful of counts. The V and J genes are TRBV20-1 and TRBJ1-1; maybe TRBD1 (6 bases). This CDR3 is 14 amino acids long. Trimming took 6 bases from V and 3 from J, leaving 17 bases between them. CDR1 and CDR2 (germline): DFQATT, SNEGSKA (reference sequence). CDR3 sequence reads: CSANKQGFDTEAFF. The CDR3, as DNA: TGCAGTGCAAACAAACAGGGTTTCGACACTGAAGCTTTCTTT.

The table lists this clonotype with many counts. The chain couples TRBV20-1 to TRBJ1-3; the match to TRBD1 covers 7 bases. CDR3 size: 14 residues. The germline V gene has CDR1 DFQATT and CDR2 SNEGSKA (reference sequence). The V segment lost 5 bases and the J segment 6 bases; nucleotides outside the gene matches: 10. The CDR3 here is CSAGRQGTENTIYF. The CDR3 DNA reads TGCAGTGCTGGACGACAGGGTACTGAAAACACCATATATTTT.

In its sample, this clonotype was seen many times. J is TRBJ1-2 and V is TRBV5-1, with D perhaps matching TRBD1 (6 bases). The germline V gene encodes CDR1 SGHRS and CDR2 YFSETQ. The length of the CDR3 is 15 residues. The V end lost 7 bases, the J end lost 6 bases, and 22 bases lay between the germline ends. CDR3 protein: CASPLIVGGLDGYTF. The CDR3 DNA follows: TGCGCCAGCCCTCTCATCGTGGGGGGCCTGGATGGCTACACCTTC.

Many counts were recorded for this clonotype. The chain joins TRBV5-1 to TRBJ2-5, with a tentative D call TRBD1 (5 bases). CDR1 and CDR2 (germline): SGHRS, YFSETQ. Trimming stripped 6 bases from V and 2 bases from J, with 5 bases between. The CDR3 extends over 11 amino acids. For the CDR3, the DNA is TGCGCCAGCAAGGGGCAAGAGACCCAGTACTTC. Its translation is CASKGQETQYF.

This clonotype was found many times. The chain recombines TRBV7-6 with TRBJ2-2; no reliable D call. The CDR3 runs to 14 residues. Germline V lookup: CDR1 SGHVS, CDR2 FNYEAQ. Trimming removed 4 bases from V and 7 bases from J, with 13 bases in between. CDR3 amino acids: CASSSSPVGGELFF. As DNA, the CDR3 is TGTGCCAGCAGCTCGAGTCCAGTAGGCGGGGAGCTGTTTTTT.

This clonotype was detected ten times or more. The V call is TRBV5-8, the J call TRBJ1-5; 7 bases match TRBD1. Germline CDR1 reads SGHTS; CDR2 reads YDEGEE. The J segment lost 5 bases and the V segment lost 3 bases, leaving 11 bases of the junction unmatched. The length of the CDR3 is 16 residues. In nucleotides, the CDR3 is TGTGCCAGCAGCTGGGGCAGGGGGGACAGATATCAGCCCCAGCATTTT. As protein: CASSWGRGDRYQPQHF.

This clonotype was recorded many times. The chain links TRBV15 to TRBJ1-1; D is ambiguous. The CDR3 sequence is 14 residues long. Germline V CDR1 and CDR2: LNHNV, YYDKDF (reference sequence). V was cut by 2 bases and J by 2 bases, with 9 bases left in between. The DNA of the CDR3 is TGTGCCACCAGCAGACCTGTTGGAAACACTGAAGCTTTCTTT. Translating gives CATSRPVGNTEAFF.

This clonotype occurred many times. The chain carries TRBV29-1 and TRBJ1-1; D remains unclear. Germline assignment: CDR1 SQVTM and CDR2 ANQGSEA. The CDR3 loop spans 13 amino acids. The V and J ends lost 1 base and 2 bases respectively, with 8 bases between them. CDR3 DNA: TGCAGCGTTGAAGCCGCAGGTAACACTGAAGCTTTCTTT. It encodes CSVEAAGNTEAFF.

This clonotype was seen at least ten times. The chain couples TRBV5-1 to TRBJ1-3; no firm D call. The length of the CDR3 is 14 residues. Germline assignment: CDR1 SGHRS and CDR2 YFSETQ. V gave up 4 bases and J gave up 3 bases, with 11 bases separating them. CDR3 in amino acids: CASSMDGGGNTIYF. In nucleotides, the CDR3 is TGCGCCAGCAGCATGGACGGCGGTGGAAACACCATATATTTT. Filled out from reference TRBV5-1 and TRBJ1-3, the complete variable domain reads KAGVTQTPRYLIKTRGQQVTLSCSPISGHRSVSWYQQTPGQGLQFLFEYFSETQRNKGNFPGRFSGRQFSNSRSEMNVSTLELGDSALYLCASSMDGGGNTIYFGEGSWLTVV.

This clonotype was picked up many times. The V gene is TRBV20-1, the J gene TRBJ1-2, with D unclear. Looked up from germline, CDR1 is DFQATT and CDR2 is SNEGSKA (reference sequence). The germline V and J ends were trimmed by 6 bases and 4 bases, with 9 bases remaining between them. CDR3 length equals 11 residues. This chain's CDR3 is CSALWGYGYTF. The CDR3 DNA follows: TGCAGTGCCCTGTGGGGCTATGGCTACACCTTC.

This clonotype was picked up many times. CDR3 nucleotide sequence: TGTGCCAGCAGCTTAAGAAGTCAGGGGAACACCGGGGAGCTGTTTTTT. Translation: CASSLRSQGNTGELFF. The chain carries TRBV7-8 and TRBJ2-2; D is perhaps TRBD1 (5 bases). The germline V gene encodes CDR1 SGHVS and CDR2 FQNEAQ. The CDR3 has 16 residues. With 2 bases removed from V and 1 base from J, the gap between germline ends came to 11 bases.

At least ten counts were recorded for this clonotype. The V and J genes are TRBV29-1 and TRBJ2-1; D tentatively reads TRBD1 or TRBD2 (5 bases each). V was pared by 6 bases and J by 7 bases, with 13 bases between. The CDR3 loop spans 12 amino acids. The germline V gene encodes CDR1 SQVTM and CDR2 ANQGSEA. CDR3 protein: CSVGTLGNEQFF. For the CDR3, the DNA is TGCAGCGTGGGGACGCTGGGGAATGAGCAGTTCTTC.

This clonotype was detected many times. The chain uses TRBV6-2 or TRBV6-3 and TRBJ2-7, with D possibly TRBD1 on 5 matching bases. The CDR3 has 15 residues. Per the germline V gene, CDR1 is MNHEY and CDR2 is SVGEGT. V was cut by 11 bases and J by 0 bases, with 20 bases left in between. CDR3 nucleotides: TGTGCCGTGAAACAAGGGGCCCCGGGCTCCTACGAGCAGTACTTC. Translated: CAVKQGAPGSYEQYF.

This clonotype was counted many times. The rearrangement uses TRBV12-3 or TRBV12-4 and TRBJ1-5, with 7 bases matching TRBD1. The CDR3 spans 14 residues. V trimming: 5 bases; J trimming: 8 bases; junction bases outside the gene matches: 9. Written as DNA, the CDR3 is TGTGCCAGCAGTGCCAACCGGGACAGCAAGCCCCAGCATTTT. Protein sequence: CASSANRDSKPQHF.

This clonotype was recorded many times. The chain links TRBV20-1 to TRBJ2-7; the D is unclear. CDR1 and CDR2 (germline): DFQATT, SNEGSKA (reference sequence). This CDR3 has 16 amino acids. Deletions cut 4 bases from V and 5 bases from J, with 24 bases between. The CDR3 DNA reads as TGCAGTGCTAAAATCTCCGTCTGGGGTCGGAGCCACGAGCAGTACTTC. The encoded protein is CSAKISVWGRSHEQYF.

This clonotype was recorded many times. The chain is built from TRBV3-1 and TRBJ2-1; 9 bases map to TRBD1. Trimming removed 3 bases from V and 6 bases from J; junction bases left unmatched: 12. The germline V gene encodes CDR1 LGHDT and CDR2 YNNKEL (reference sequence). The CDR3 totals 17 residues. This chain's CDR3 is CASSQGIQGARSNEQFF. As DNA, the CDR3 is TGTGCCAGCAGCCAGGGGATACAGGGGGCGCGCAGCAATGAGCAGTTCTTC.

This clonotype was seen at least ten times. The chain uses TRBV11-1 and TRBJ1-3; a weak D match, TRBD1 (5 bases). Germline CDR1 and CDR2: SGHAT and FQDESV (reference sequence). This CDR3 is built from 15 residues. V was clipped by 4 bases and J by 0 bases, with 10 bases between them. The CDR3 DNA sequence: TGTGCCAGCAGCTCGGGACGGAACTCTGGAAACACCATATATTTT. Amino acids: CASSSGRNSGNTIYF.

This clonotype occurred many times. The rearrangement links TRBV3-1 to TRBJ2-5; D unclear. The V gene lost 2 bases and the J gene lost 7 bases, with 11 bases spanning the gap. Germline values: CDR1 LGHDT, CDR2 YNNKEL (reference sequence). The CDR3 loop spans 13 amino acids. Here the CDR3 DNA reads TGTGCCAGCAGCCAACGAAACCAGCGGACCCAGTACTTC. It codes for CASSQRNQRTQYF.